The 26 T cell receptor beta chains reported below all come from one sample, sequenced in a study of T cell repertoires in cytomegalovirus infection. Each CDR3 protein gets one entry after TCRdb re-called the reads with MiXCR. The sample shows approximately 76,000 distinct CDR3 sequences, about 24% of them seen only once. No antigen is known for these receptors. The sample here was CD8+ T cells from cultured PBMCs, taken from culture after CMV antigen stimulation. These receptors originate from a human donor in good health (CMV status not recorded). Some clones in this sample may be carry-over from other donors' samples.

CDR3 DNA sequence: TGTGCCAGCAGTTGGGACAGGGACACTGAAGCTTTCTTT. As protein: CASSWDRDTEAFF. This chain connects TRBV5-4 to TRBJ1-1; 9 bases are shared with TRBD1. The germline V gene encodes CDR1 SGHNT and CDR2 YYREEE (reference sequence). This CDR3 has 13 amino acids. V lost 5 bases to trimming and J lost 3 bases; unmatched junction nucleotides: 2.

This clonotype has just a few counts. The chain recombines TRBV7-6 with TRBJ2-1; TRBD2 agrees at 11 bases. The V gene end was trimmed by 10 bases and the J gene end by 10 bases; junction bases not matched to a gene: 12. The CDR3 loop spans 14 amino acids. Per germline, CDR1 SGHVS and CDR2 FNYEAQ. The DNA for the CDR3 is TGTGCCACCCCCGTCGGGATAGCGGGAGGGGAGCAGTTCTTC. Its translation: CATPVGIAGGEQFF.

The CDR3 reads CAWSWTQRETQYF. The CDR3 bases are TGTGCCTGGAGTTGGACACAAAGGGAGACCCAGTACTTC. The gene calls are TRBV30 and TRBJ2-5, with D possibly TRBD1 on 5 matching bases. The V end lost 2 bases, the J end lost 5 bases, and 12 bases lay between the germline ends. Germline values: CDR1 GTSNPN, CDR2 SVGIG (reference sequence). There are 13 residues in the CDR3.

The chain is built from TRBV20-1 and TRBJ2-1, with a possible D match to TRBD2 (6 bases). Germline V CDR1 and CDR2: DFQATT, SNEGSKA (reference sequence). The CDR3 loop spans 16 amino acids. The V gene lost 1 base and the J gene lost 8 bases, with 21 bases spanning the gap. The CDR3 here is CSARGGSPGVSYEQFF. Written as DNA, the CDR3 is TGCAGTGCTAGAGGGGGATCGCCGGGAGTATCATATGAGCAGTTCTTC.

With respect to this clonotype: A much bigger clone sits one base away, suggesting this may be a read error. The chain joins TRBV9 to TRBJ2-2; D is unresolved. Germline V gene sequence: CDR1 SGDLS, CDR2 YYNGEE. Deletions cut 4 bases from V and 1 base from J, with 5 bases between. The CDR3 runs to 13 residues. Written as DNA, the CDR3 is TGTGCCAGCAGCCAACAGAACACCGGGGAGCTGTTTTTT. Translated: CASSQQNTGELFF.

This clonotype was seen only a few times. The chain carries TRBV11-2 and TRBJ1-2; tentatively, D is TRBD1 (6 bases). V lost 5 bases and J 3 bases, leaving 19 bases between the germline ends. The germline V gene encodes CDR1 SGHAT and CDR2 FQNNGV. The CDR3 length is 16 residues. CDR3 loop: CASSPGQHGGDYGYTF. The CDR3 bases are TGTGCCAGCAGCCCAGGACAGCATGGGGGCGACTATGGCTACACCTTC.

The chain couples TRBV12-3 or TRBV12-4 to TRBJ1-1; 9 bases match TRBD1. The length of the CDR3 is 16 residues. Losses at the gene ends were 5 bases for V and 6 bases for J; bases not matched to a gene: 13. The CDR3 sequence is CASSSGTGIRGPEAFF. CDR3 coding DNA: TGTGCCAGCAGTAGCGGGACAGGGATAAGAGGGCCTGAAGCTTTCTTT.

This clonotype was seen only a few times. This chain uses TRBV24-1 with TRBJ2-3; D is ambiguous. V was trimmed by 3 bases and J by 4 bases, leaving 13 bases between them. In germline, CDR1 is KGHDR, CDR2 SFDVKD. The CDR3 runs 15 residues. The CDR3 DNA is TGTGCCACCAGTGATAGGGTACTTAGGCCAGATACGCAGTATTTT. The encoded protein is CATSDRVLRPDTQYF.

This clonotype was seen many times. The CDR3 nucleotides read TGTGCCAGTTTATACGGGACAGGGGGGTATGAGCAGTTCTTC. This gives the protein CASLYGTGGYEQFF. The chain uses TRBV28 and TRBJ2-1, with TRBD1 matching 11 bases. Trimming took 9 bases from V and 8 from J; bases not matched to a gene: 9. The CDR3 is 14 amino acids. Germline V gives CDR1 MDHEN, CDR2 SYDVKM.

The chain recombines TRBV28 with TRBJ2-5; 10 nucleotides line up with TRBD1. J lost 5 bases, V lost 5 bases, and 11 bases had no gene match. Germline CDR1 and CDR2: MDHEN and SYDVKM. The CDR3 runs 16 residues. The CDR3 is CASSHRQGADRETQYF. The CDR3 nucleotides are TGTGCCAGCAGTCATAGACAGGGGGCTGATAGGGAGACCCAGTACTTC.

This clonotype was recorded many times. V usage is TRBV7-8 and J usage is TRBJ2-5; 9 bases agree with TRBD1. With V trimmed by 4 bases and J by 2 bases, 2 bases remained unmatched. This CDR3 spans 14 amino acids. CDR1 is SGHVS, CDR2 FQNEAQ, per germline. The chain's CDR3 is CASSSGQGQETQYF. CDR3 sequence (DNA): TGTGCCAGCAGCTCCGGACAGGGGCAAGAGACCCAGTACTTC. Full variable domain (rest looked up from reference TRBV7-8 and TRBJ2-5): GAGVSQSPRYKVAKRGQDVALRCDPISGHVSLFWYQQALGQGPEFLTYFQNEAQLDKSGLPSDRFFAERPEGSVSTLKIQRTQQEDSAVYLCASSSGQGQETQYFGPGTRLLVL.

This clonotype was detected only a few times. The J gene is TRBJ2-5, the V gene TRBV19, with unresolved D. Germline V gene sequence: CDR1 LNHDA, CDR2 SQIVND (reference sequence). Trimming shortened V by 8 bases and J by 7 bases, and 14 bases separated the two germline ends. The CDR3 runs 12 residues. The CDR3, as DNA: TGTGCCAGTTTCGACGGGTCGGGGACCCAGTACTTC. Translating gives CASFDGSGTQYF.

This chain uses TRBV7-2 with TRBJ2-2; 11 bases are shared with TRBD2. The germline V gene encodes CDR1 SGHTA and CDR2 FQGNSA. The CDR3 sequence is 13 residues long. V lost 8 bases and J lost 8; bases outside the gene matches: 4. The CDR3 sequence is CASGRLAGGELFF. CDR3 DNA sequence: TGTGCCAGCGGCCGACTAGCGGGAGGGGAGCTGTTTTTT.

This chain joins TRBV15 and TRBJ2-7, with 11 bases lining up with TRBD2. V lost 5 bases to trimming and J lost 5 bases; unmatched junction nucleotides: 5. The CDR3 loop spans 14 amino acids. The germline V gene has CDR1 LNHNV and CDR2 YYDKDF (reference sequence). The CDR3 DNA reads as TGTGCCACCAGCGGGGGACTAGCGGAAGACGAGCAGTACTTC. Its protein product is CATSGGLAEDEQYF.

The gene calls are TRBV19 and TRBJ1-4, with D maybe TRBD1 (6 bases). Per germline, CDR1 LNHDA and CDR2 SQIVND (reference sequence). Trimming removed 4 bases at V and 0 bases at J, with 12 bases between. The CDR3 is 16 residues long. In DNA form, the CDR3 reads TGTGCCAGTAGTACCACAGGGTGGGCAACTAATGAAAAACTGTTTTTT. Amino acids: CASSTTGWATNEKLFF. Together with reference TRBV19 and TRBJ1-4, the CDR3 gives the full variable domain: DGGITQSPKYLFRKEGQNVTLSCEQNLNHDAMYWYRQDPGQGLRLIYYSQIVNDFQKGDIAEGYSVSREKKESFPLTVTSAQKNPTAFYLCASSTTGWATNEKLFFGSGTQLSVL.

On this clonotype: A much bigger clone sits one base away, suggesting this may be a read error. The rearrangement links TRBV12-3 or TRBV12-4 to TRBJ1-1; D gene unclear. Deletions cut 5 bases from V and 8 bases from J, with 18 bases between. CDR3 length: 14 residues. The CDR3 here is CASSGLARAPEAFF. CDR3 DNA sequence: TGTGCCAGCAGTGGTCTAGCAAGGGCACCAGAAGCTTTCTTT.

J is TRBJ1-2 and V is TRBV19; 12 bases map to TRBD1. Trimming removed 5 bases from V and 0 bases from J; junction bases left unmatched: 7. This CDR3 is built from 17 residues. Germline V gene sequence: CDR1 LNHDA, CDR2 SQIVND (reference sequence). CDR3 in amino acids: CASSPGTGGKANYGYTF. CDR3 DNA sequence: TGTGCCAGTAGTCCGGGGACAGGGGGCAAAGCTAACTATGGCTACACCTTC.

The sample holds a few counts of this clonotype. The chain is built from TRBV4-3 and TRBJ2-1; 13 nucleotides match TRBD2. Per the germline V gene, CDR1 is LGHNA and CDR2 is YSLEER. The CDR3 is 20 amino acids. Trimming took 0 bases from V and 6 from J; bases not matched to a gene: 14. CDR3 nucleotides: TGCGCCAGCAGCCAAGATTTTGGACTGGGACTAGCGGGATTGTCCAATGAGCAGTTCTTC. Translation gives CASSQDFGLGLAGLSNEQFF.

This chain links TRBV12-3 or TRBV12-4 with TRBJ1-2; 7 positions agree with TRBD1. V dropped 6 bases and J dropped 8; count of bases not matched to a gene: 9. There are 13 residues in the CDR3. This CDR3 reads CASRDEGAQGYTF. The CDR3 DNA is TGTGCCAGCAGGGACGAGGGGGCGCAGGGCTACACCTTC.

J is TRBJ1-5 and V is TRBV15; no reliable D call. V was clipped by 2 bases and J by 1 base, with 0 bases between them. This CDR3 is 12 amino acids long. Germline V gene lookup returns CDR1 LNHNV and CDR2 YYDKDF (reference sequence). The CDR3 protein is CATSRSNQPQHF. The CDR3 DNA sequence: TGTGCCACCAGCAGAAGCAATCAGCCCCAGCATTTT.

The CDR3 DNA sequence: TGTGCCAGCAGTTTAATGGGGACCCTCTTAAATACGCAGTATTTT. Translated, it gives CASSLMGTLLNTQYF. This rearrangement joins TRBV27 to TRBJ2-3; D may match TRBD1 or TRBD2 (5 bases each). The CDR3 has 15 residues. CDR1 and CDR2 from the germline V gene are MNHEY and SMNVEV (reference sequence). V was clipped by 2 bases and J by 7 bases, with 16 bases between them.

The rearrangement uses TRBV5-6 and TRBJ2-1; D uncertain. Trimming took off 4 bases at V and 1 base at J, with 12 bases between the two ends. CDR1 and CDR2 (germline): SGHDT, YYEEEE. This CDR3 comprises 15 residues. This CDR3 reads CASSPSHRSYNEQFF. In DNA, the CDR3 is TGTGCCAGCAGCCCTTCGCATAGGTCCTACAATGAGCAGTTCTTC.

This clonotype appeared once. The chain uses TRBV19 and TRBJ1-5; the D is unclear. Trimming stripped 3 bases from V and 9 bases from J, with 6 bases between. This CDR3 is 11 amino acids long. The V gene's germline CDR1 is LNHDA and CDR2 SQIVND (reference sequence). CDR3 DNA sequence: TGTGCCAGTAGTATGCCTGGGCCCCAGCATTTT. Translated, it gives CASSMPGPQHF.

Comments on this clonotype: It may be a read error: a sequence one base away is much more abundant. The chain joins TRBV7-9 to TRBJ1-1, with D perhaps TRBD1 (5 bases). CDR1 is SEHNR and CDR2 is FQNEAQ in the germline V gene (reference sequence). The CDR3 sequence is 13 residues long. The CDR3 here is CANSPEGDTEAFF. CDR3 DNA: TGTGCCAACAGCCCCGAAGGGGACACTGAAGCTTTCTTT.

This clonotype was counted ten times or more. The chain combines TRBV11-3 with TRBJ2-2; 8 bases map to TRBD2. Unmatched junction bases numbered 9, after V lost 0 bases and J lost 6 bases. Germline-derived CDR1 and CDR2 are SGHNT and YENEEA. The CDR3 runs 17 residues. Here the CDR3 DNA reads TGTGCCAGCAGCTTAGATCTCGGCGGGGGGCGACCCGGGGAGCTGTTTTTT. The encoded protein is CASSLDLGGGRPGELFF.

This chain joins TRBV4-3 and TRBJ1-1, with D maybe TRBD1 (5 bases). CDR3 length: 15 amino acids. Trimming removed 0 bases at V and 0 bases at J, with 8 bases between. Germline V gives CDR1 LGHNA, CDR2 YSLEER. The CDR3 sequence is CASSQDQGMNTEAFF. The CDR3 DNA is TGCGCCAGCAGCCAAGATCAGGGAATGAACACTGAAGCTTTCTTT.